These T cell receptor beta chains were read from a single sample in a study of beta chain features in type 1 diabetes. The repertoire was sequenced with immunoSEQ multiplex PCR; TCRdb's copy has only in-frame clones and lacks some. Of 120,000 to 150,000 clones listed, about 9.7% are singletons. The sequenced sample was central memory CD4+ T cells from blood. The source is a middle-aged woman in good health. CDR3s include the opening cysteine and the closing phenylalanine or tryptophan. The D gene is left open where the match is weak. Clone sizes are given selectively: once, few, many, or a class where the clone is expanded.

clone_size j_call d_call v_call cdr3_nt cdr3_aa
few TRBJ1-5 TRBD1 TRBV7-2 TGTGCCAGCGCCAGACAGGGAGTGGATCAGCCCCAGCATTTT CASARQGVDQPQHF
few TRBJ2-5 TRBD2 TRBV7-2 TGTGCCAGCAGCTTAGGGACTAGCGGGGGCCAGACCCAGTACTTC CASSLGTSGGQTQYF
many TRBJ2-2 . TRBV7-9 TGTGCCAGCAGCTTCGGGGGCACCGGGGAGCTGTTTTTT CASSFGGTGELFF
few TRBJ1-2 . TRBV4-2 TGTGCCAGCAGCCAAGCGGGGATGACTAACTATGGCTACACCTTC CASSQAGMTNYGYTF
few TRBJ1-1 . TRBV6-1 TGTGCCAGCAGTGAAACATACAGGGTAGGTGGAGCTTTCTTT CASSETYRVGGAFF
few TRBJ2-3 . TRBV9 TGTGCCAGCAGCGTGGACATTGGGACAACAGATACGCAGTATTTT CASSVDIGTTDTQYF
few TRBJ2-3 TRBD1 TRBV19 TGTGCCAGTAGTGATCCGGGACAGGGAGATACGCAGTATTTT CASSDPGQGDTQYF
. TRBJ2-2 TRBD1 TRBV4-1 TGCGCCAGCAGCCAAGCCCGGGACAGGGGAGGAACCGGGGAGCTGTTTTTT CASSQARDRGGTGELFF
few TRBJ1-1 . TRBV29-1 TGCAGCGCTACACCTTCAGGGTTCATGAACACTGAAGCTTTCTTT CSATPSGFMNTEAFF
. TRBJ2-7 TRBD2 TRBV10-2 TGCGCCAGCAGCCTAACAAGGGAGGGCGGCGAGCAGTACTTC CASSLTREGGEQYF
few TRBJ1-3 . TRBV9 TGTGCCAGCAGCGGGGCCAGGTCCCCTGGAAACACCATATATTTT CASSGARSPGNTIYF
few TRBJ2-1 TRBD2 TRBV5-1 TGCGCCAGCAGCTTGGGCCCACTCGGGACTAGCGGGGGAAATGAGCAGTTCTTC CASSLGPLGTSGGNEQFF
few TRBJ2-7 . TRBV28 TGTGCCAGCAGTTTACGGACTGGGTCCTACGAGCAGTACTTC CASSLRTGSYEQYF
. TRBJ1-6 TRBD1 TRBV6-1 TGTGCCAGCATGCGACAGGGTATGAATTCACCCCTCCACTTT CASMRQGMNSPLHF
few TRBJ2-3 TRBD2 TRBV9 TGTGCCAGCAGCCCCGGGACTAGCGGGTCCACAGATACGCAGTATTTT CASSPGTSGSTDTQYF
. TRBJ1-4 . TRBV15 TGTGCCACCAGCAGCGGGGGGTCTGGCGAAAAACTGTTTTTT CATSSGGSGEKLFF
few TRBJ2-3 TRBD2 TRBV19 TGTGCCAGTAGTATACCAGGGGGACTAGCGGGGCGCCCAGATACGCAGTATTTT CASSIPGGLAGRPDTQYF
. TRBJ1-1 TRBD1 TRBV10-1 TGCGCCAGCAGCCCGGGACAGGGGGCAACTTTCTTT CASSPGQGATFF
. TRBJ1-2 TRBD1 TRBV29-1 TGCAGCGTTGAAGAGGTAACAGGGGGCGGCTACACCTTC CSVEEVTGGGYTF
few TRBJ1-1 . TRBV2 TGTGCCAGCAGTGACAATCGGGACACTGAAGCTTTCTTT CASSDNRDTEAFF
. TRBJ1-4 . TRBV4-2 TGTGCCAGCAGCCCAACCACTACAACTAATGAAAAACTGTTTTTT CASSPTTTTNEKLFF
many TRBJ2-7 TRBD1 TRBV13 TGTGCCAGCAGCGAGACCTCCGGGACAGGGACATACGAGCAGTACTTC CASSETSGTGTYEQYF
. TRBJ2-7 TRBD1 TRBV5-1 TGCGCCAGCAGCTTCGACTCCAGACAGGGCCGACCGTACTTC CASSFDSRQGRPYF
few TRBJ2-1 . TRBV5-4 TGTGCCAGCAGCTTAGGGGGGGCGTCGGGCGATGAGCAGTTCTTC CASSLGGASGDEQFF
many TRBJ1-1 TRBD1 TRBV2 TGTGCCAGCAGCGCCAGGACAGGGCGGCCTGAAGCTTTCTTT CASSARTGRPEAFF
. TRBJ2-7 . TRBV19 TGTGCCAGTAGACGTGACAGGGCGGGATACGAGCAGTACTTC CASRRDRAGYEQYF
few TRBJ2-1 . TRBV11-2 TGTGCCAGCAGCCCTGGACAGCAGCGGTCCAATGAGCAGTTCTTC CASSPGQQRSNEQFF
. TRBJ2-7 . TRBV6-5 TGTGCCAGCAGTTCTCAACAGGGAAAGTCCTACGAGCAGTACTTC CASSSQQGKSYEQYF
. TRBJ1-2 . TRBV7-2 TGTGCCAGCGCTAGCGGATCGAACTATGGCTACACCTTC CASASGSNYGYTF
. TRBJ1-3 . TRBV7-8 TGTGCCAGCAGCTTAGCCCTCGCGGGGGGAAACACCATATATTTT CASSLALAGGNTIYF
. TRBJ2-1 . TRBV16 TGTGCCAGCAGCCAAAGGCTAGCCAATGAGCAGTTCTTC CASSQRLANEQFF
. TRBJ2-3 . TRBV4-3 TGCGCCAGCAGCCAAGACTGGACTGCGGCAGGAGATACGCAGTATTTT CASSQDWTAAGDTQYF
. TRBJ1-6 . TRBV21-1 TGTGCCAGCAGCAAAATACGACAGGGCAGTTCACCCCTCCACTTT CASSKIRQGSSPLHF
few TRBJ1-6 . TRBV6-1 TGTGCCAGCAGGATCCAAGCAAATTCACCCCTCCACTTT CASRIQANSPLHF
few TRBJ1-1 TRBD1 TRBV5-1 TGCGCCAGCAGCTCATGGACAGGGAAGGGCACTGAAGCTTTCTTT CASSSWTGKGTEAFF
. TRBJ1-6 . TRBV4-1 TGCGCCAGCAGCCAAGATCTTTATTCACCCCTCCACTTT CASSQDLYSPLHF
. TRBJ2-7 TRBD2 TRBV5-6 TGTGCCAGCAGCCCCGGGACTAGAGGGTACGAGCAGTACTTC CASSPGTRGYEQYF
few TRBJ1-2 TRBD1 TRBV18 TGTGCCAGCTCACCACCCTCAGGGGGGTATGGCTACACCTTC CASSPPSGGYGYTF
. TRBJ2-3 TRBD2 TRBV7-2 TGTGCCAGCAGCCCTAATAGCGGGGGGCGGGATACGCAGTATTTT CASSPNSGGRDTQYF
. TRBJ2-5 TRBD2 TRBV27 TGTGCCAGCAGTTCCTTAGCGGGGGGGATAGAGACCCAGTACTTC CASSSLAGGIETQYF
. TRBJ2-6 . TRBV9 TGTGCCAGCAGCGTTCGTGGGGGGGCCCCTGGGGCCAACGTCCTGACTTTC CASSVRGGAPGANVLTF